The next 21 T cell receptor beta chains were all read from a single sample in a study of shared clonotypes between healthy human individuals. The method was immunoSEQ multiplex PCR; TCRdb's version includes in-frame clones alone and lacks a portion of them. There are hundreds of thousands of clones in the sample; approximately 96% occur only once, and over 0.1% lies in the top ten. Naivety among CD8 cells was defined by CD45RO negativity and positive CCR7 selection, thereby excluding terminally differentiated effector memory CD45RA+ cells. Sequenced sample: naive CD8+ T cells sorted from blood. These receptors came from a woman in her 30s in good health.

This clone was found once. V and J are TRBV28 and TRBJ2-7; the D is unclear. The CDR3 has 14 residues. Trimming took off 4 bases at V and 2 bases at J, with 12 bases between the two ends. Germline V lookup: CDR1 MDHEN, CDR2 SYDVKM. The CDR3 nucleotides read TGTGCCAGCAGTTGGCGGTTGCCCCCCTACGAGCAGTACTTC. Encoded protein: CASSWRLPPYEQYF.

This clone was detected only once. The rearrangement links TRBV27 to TRBJ1-4; D gene ambiguous. The CDR3 extends over 15 amino acids. The ends were cut back, 5 bases at V and 2 bases at J, with 12 bases in the middle. Germline-derived CDR1 and CDR2 are MNHEY and SMNVEV (reference sequence). The CDR3 DNA follows: TGTGCCAGCAGTCCGGCGGATCCCACTAATGAAAAACTGTTTTTT. Protein product: CASSPADPTNEKLFF.

V and J are TRBV5-4 and TRBJ2-7; D is uncertain. V was shortened by 8 bases and J by 0 bases, with 9 bases between the two germline ends. The CDR3 totals 12 residues. Per germline, CDR1 SGHNT and CDR2 YYREEE (reference sequence). The CDR3 loop is CASSGNSYEQYF. For the CDR3, the DNA is TGTGCCAGTAGTGGGAACTCCTACGAGCAGTACTTC.

The chain is built from TRBV6-5 and TRBJ2-5, with 10 bases identical to TRBD2. Germline trimming cut 6 bases from V and 5 bases from J; bases unmatched to any gene: 9. CDR1 MNHEY and CDR2 SVGAGI come from the germline V gene. The length of the CDR3 is 15 residues. CDR3 bases: TGTGCCAGCAGGAACTCGCTAGCGGGAGTGGAGACCCAGTACTTC. Residues: CASRNSLAGVETQYF.

V and J are TRBV4-1 and TRBJ2-6; D not certain. The CDR3 has 14 amino acids. The V end lost 2 bases, the J end lost 4 bases, and 6 bases lay between the germline ends. Germline CDR1 and CDR2: MGHRA and YSYEKL. The CDR3 DNA sequence: TGCGCCAGCAGCCAATTTCCCGGGGCCAACGTCCTGACTTTC. It translates to CASSQFPGANVLTF.

A word on this clone: Other DNA sequences from this sample encode an identical CDR3 as well. The rearrangement uses TRBV27 and TRBJ2-5; D ambiguous. Trimming took 3 bases from V and 3 from J, leaving 8 bases between them. CDR3 length equals 13 residues. Per the germline V gene, CDR1 is MNHEY and CDR2 is SMNVEV (reference sequence). CDR3 sequence (DNA): TGTGCCAGCAGTTTGGATGGGGAAGAGACCCAGTACTTC. This gives the protein CASSLDGEETQYF.

V and J are TRBV10-2 and TRBJ2-2; D may be TRBD1 or TRBD2 (5 bases each). This CDR3 region has 15 residues. The germline CDR1 and CDR2 sequences are WSHSY and SAAADI. Trimming took off 3 bases at V and 0 bases at J, with 8 bases between the two ends. CDR3 DNA: TGCGCCAGCAGTGATCGGGGACCGAACACCGGGGAGCTGTTTTTT. Translating it yields CASSDRGPNTGELFF.

The chain recombines TRBV6-5 with TRBJ2-7; 8 bases line up with TRBD2. The V segment lost 5 bases and the J segment 5 bases; nucleotides outside the gene matches: 8. CDR1 MNHEY and CDR2 SVGAGI come from the germline V gene. The CDR3 sequence is 14 residues long. Written as DNA, the CDR3 is TGTGCCAGCAGTAAAACCGAGGGACTAGACGAGCAGTACTTC. As protein: CASSKTEGLDEQYF.

This chain links TRBV7-9 with TRBJ2-3; 7 positions match TRBD2. With V trimmed by 4 bases and J by 2 bases, 6 bases remained unmatched. This CDR3 is built from 15 residues. The germline gives CDR1 SEHNR, CDR2 FQNEAQ (reference sequence). In DNA, the CDR3 is TGTGCCAGCAGCTCCAAGCGGGACTACACAGATACGCAGTATTTT. This sequence encodes CASSSKRDYTDTQYF. The full variable domain, its missing parts supplied by reference TRBV7-9 and TRBJ2-3, is DTGVSQNPRHKITKRGQNVTFRCDPISEHNRLYWYRQTLGQGPEFLTYFQNEAQLEKSRLLSDRFSAERPKGSFSTLEIQRTEQGDSAMYLCASSSKRDYTDTQYFGPGTRLTVL.

The chain uses TRBV28 and TRBJ1-5; D remains ambiguous. Germline V gene lookup returns CDR1 MDHEN and CDR2 SYDVKM. The CDR3 loop spans 15 amino acids. V was clipped by 2 bases and J by 0 bases, with 8 bases between them. Here the CDR3 reads CASSLGRYSNQPQHF. The DNA of the CDR3 is TGTGCCAGCAGTTTAGGTCGTTATAGCAATCAGCCCCAGCATTTT. Supplemented by reference TRBV28 and TRBJ1-5, the full variable domain reads DVKVTQSSRYLVKRTGEKVFLECVQDMDHENMFWYRQDPGLGLRLIYFSYDVKMKEKGDIPEGYSVSREKKERFSLILESASTNQTSMYLCASSLGRYSNQPQHFGDGTRLSIL.

The CDR3: CASRGTGQNTEAFF. DNA of the CDR3: TGTGCCAGCAGGGGGACAGGGCAGAACACTGAAGCTTTCTTT. The chain is built from TRBV7-9 and TRBJ1-1; the match to TRBD1 covers 9 bases. This CDR3 spans 14 amino acids. The germline V gene encodes CDR1 SEHNR and CDR2 FQNEAQ (reference sequence). The V and J ends lost 6 bases and 1 base, in that order; junction bases with no gene match: 3.

CDR3 in amino acids: CASRGREQFF. CDR3 DNA sequence: TGTGCCAGCAGGGGGCGAGAGCAGTTCTTC. The chain combines TRBV19 with TRBJ2-1, with 8 bases identical to TRBD1. Germline CDR1 is LNHDA and CDR2 is SQIVND (reference sequence). The CDR3 is made up of 10 amino acids. V dropped 9 bases and J dropped 10; count of bases not matched to a gene: 2.

V is TRBV7-6 and J is TRBJ2-5; unclear D gene. The CDR3 contains 13 residues. V lost 3 bases and J lost 5, with 10 bases in between. Germline V CDR1 and CDR2: SGHVS, FNYEAQ. The CDR3 loop is CASSFGYRETQYF. CDR3 coding DNA: TGTGCCAGCAGCTTCGGCTACCGGGAGACCCAGTACTTC.

This chain uses TRBV13 with TRBJ2-1; 8 bases are shared with TRBD2. Germline loops: CDR1 PRHDT, CDR2 FYEKMQ (reference sequence). The CDR3 extends over 12 amino acids. The V gene end was trimmed by 8 bases and the J gene end by 10 bases; junction bases not matched to a gene: 7. The CDR3 spells CASRGGEKEQFF. CDR3 nucleotide sequence: TGTGCCAGCCGGGGGGGAGAGAAGGAGCAGTTCTTC.

The gene calls are TRBV5-4 and TRBJ1-1, with D possibly being TRBD1 (6 bases). The CDR3 consists of 15 residues. Germline CDR1 is SGHNT and CDR2 is YYREEE (reference sequence). Trimming cost V 1 base and J 4 bases, with 14 bases left between them. The CDR3 reads CASSLSTGGITEAFF. The DNA for the CDR3 is TGTGCCAGCAGCTTGTCGACAGGTGGTATCACTGAAGCTTTCTTT.

J is TRBJ2-7 and V is TRBV4-1, with 9 positions matching TRBD1. Germline V gene sequence: CDR1 MGHRA, CDR2 YSYEKL. Trimming removed 5 bases from V and 2 bases from J; junction bases left unmatched: 10. CDR3 length: 16 residues. The CDR3 loop is CASSNTPRQGAYEQYF. In DNA, the CDR3 is TGCGCCAGCAGCAACACCCCGAGACAGGGGGCCTACGAGCAGTACTTC.

The V call is TRBV7-9, the J call TRBJ1-4; D unresolved. The V gene's germline CDR1 is SEHNR and CDR2 FQNEAQ (reference sequence). V lost 1 base to trimming and J lost 0 bases, with 9 bases between them. The CDR3 is 16 amino acids. The CDR3 spells CASSLVASATNEKLFF. In DNA form, the CDR3 reads TGTGCCAGCAGCTTAGTCGCTAGTGCAACTAATGAAAAACTGTTTTTT. The whole variable domain, filled in from reference TRBV7-9 and TRBJ1-4, reads DTGVSQNPRHKITKRGQNVTFRCDPISEHNRLYWYRQTLGQGPEFLTYFQNEAQLEKSRLLSDRFSAERPKGSFSTLEIQRTEQGDSAMYLCASSLVASATNEKLFFGSGTQLSVL.

The V gene is TRBV28, the J gene TRBJ1-1; D is unclear. CDR3 size: 14 residues. Trimming took off 3 bases at V and 4 bases at J, with 12 bases between the two ends. CDR1 is MDHEN, CDR2 SYDVKM, per germline. The CDR3 DNA sequence: TGTGCCAGCAGTTTGCGGATTCGTGGCACTGAAGCTTTCTTT. As protein: CASSLRIRGTEAFF.

The chain carries TRBV19 and TRBJ2-7; the D call may be TRBD1 or TRBD2 (5 bases each). CDR1 and CDR2 (germline): LNHDA, SQIVND (reference sequence). Trimming removed 9 bases from V and 2 bases from J, with 11 bases in between. CDR3 length: 12 amino acids. CDR3 sequence: CASRDGTYEQYF. Here the CDR3 DNA reads TGTGCCAGCCGGGACGGGACCTACGAGCAGTACTTC.

V is TRBV9 and J is TRBJ2-1, with D maybe TRBD2 (5 bases). Germline V CDR1 and CDR2: SGDLS, YYNGEE. Trimming left V 3 bases short and J 2 bases short, with 9 bases between. This CDR3 has 14 amino acids. DNA for the CDR3: TGTGCCAGCAGCGGGACTTTTCCCTACAATGAGCAGTTCTTC. Translation: CASSGTFPYNEQFF. Complete variable domain (other parts from reference TRBV9 and TRBJ2-1): DSGVTQTPKHLITATGQRVTLRCSPRSGDLSVYWYQQSLDQGLQFLIQYYNGEERAKGNILERFSAQQFPDLHSELNLSSLELGDSALYFCASSGTFPYNEQFFGPGTRLTVL.

J is TRBJ2-2 and V is TRBV19, with D uncertain. CDR1 LNHDA and CDR2 SQIVND come from the germline V gene (reference sequence). Trimming cost V 6 bases and J 0 bases, with 8 bases left between them. The CDR3 runs to 14 residues. The CDR3 spells CASRAAANTGELFF. CDR3 in DNA: TGTGCCAGTAGAGCAGCAGCGAACACCGGGGAGCTGTTTTTT.